The T cell receptor beta chain described here comes from a study of T cell responses to AZD1222 COVID-19 vaccine. General study points: Donors were mostly white British, more females; clonal diversity possibly underestimated. Nearly half of spike-specific TCRs reportedly target variant regions that are unmutated in the B.1.351 and B.1.1.7 variants.

The method was immunoSEQ multiplex PCR; TCRdb's version includes in-frame clones alone and lacks a portion of them. The profile covers 100,000 to 150,000 clones, with about 90% appearing a single time and under 7% taken by the ten largest. Trimming removed 0 bases from V and 6 bases from J, with 9 bases in between. From germline, CDR1 is ENHRY and CDR2 SYGVKD. There are 13 residues in the CDR3. Comments on this clone: Antigen specificity is unknown.

The V gene is TRBV10-3, the J gene TRBJ2-7, with D possibly matching TRBD2 (5 bases). This receptor was identified in an adult in good health. The specimen comprised peripheral blood, sampled on day 0 of AZD1222 vaccination. CDR3 sequence (DNA): TGTGCCATCAGTGAGTCAACTGGAGGCGAGCAGTACTTC. It specifies CAISESTGGEQYF.